Below, 21 T cell receptor beta chains from the same sample are listed, as sequenced in a study of graft-versus-host responses after intestinal transplantation. The method was immunoSEQ multiplex PCR; TCRdb's version includes in-frame clones alone and lacks a portion of them. This sample has some 40,000 clones, with roughly 89% found just once. The specimen was PBMCs, collected approximately 270 days after transplant. These receptors were collected from a human patient who received an intestinal transplant, so some T cells may come from the graft donor.

Notes on this clone: Because the CDR3's place on the DNA is in doubt, the DNA is left out and the CDR3 is given as listed by TCRdb. This rearrangement joins TRBV12-1 to TRBJ1-1. TRBV12-1 is tagged as a pseudogene. 16 amino acids form the CDR3, both terminal residues included. The CDR3 spells CASSFARGTSHTEAFF.

As for this clone: One end of the junction is discordant with germline, which a read error may explain. The rearrangement links TRBV6-5 to TRBJ2-1; D gene unclear. The CDR3 loop spans 13 amino acids. The germline CDR1 and CDR2 sequences are MNHEY and SVGAGI. CDR3 DNA: TGTGCCAGCAGTTACCTTTCCTCCAATGAGCAGTTCTTC. It is translated as CASSYLSSNEQFF.

The chain links TRBV10-3 to TRBJ2-3; 10 positions match TRBD1. This CDR3 comprises 13 residues. CDR1 ENHRY and CDR2 SYGVKD come from the germline V gene. Trimming at V came to 10 bases and at J to 4 bases, leaving 5 bases not matched to a gene. The CDR3 nucleotides read TGTGCCAAAAAGACAGGGGGCGCAGATACGCAGTATTTT. This gives the protein CAKKTGGADTQYF.

The chain employs TRBV9 and TRBJ2-2; perhaps TRBD2 as D (6 bases). Between the trimmed V and J ends, which lost 4 bases and 1 base, there was a span of 26 bases. Germline lookup yields CDR1 SGDLS and CDR2 YYNGEE. The CDR3 spans 20 residues. The CDR3 DNA reads TGTGCCAGCAGCACAACCCAATCGATTAGCGGAGTAATGAACACCGGGGAGCTGTTTTTT. Translation: CASSTTQSISGVMNTGELFF.

As concerns this clone: Relative to the germline gene, one junction end is altered; a read error may explain this. The CDR3 sequence: CASSLGTPETQYF. The CDR3 DNA reads as TGTGCCAGCAGCTTGGGCACCCCGGAGACCCAGTACTTC. The chain joins TRBV5-1 to TRBJ2-5; no clear D gene. The CDR3 totals 13 residues. Germline V lookup: CDR1 SGHRS, CDR2 YFSETQ.

In regard to this clone: An end of the junction differs from the germline gene, which may be a read error. J is TRBJ1-2 and V is TRBV7-2; TRBD1 might be the D (5 bases). The CDR3 has 15 residues. From germline, CDR1 is SGHTA and CDR2 FQGNSA. The CDR3: CASNLDSGTGYGYTF. The CDR3 coding sequence is TGTGCCAGCAACTTAGATAGTGGGACGGGATATGGCTACACCTTC.

The table lists this clone with a count of one. The chain employs TRBV19 and TRBJ2-5; 8 nucleotides align to TRBD2. Per the germline V gene, CDR1 is LNHDA and CDR2 is SQIVND (reference sequence). CDR3 size: 13 residues. The V segment lost 3 bases and the J segment 4 bases; nucleotides outside the gene matches: 1. The CDR3 nucleotides are TGTGCCAGTAGTATCGGGGGGGGAGAGACCCAGTACTTC. Translated, it gives CASSIGGGETQYF. Variable domain in full (rest from reference TRBV19 and TRBJ2-5): DGGITQSPKYLFRKEGQNVTLSCEQNLNHDAMYWYRQDPGQGLRLIYYSQIVNDFQKGDIAEGYSVSREKKESFPLTVTSAQKNPTAFYLCASSIGGGETQYFGPGTRLLVL.

J is TRBJ2-7 and V is TRBV6-5, with D possibly TRBD1 on 5 matching bases. V dropped 8 bases and J dropped 6 bases, with 23 bases sitting between them. The CDR3 covers 15 residues. Looked up from germline, CDR1 is MNHEY and CDR2 is SVGAGI. The CDR3 DNA reads TGTGCCAGCGCCTCTTTGGGGCGACTCTCCGGCGAGCAGTACTTC. Translation gives CASASLGRLSGEQYF.

The rearrangement links TRBV6-5 to TRBJ2-1; D remains ambiguous. The CDR3 contains 13 residues. Germline values: CDR1 MNHEY, CDR2 SVGAGI. The V end lost 11 bases, the J end lost 5 bases, and 16 bases lay between the germline ends. In DNA, the CDR3 is TGTGCCTCCAGCCGGCCCGACCACAATGAGCAGTTCTTC. Translated, it gives CASSRPDHNEQFF.

The rearrangement joins TRBV6-1 to TRBJ2-5; 7 nucleotides agree with TRBD2. This CDR3 spans 14 amino acids. Trimming at V came to 6 bases and at J to 2 bases, leaving 6 bases not matched to a gene. Germline CDR1 reads MNHNS; CDR2 reads SASEGT. CDR3 in DNA: TGTGCCAGCAGGACCGGGACTACACAAGAGACCCAGTACTTC. It translates to CASRTGTTQETQYF.

The J gene is TRBJ1-5, the V gene TRBV27; D unclear. Germline values: CDR1 MNHEY, CDR2 SMNVEV (reference sequence). This CDR3 is 14 amino acids long. Between the trimmed V and J ends, which lost 2 bases and 6 bases, there was a span of 11 bases. The CDR3 DNA reads as TGTGCCAGCAGTTTAGGTGGGTGGGGTCAGCCCCAGCATTTT. It translates to CASSLGGWGQPQHF.

V and J are TRBV23-1 and TRBJ1-2; D is possibly TRBD1 (5 bases). TRBV23-1 is identified as an open reading frame with a role that is uncertain. The CDR3 runs 17 residues. V was trimmed by 4 bases and J by 3 bases, leaving 21 bases between them. CDR3 loop: CASSPPSCRVRDYGYTF. In nucleotides, the CDR3 is TGCGCCAGCAGTCCCCCCTCTTGCAGGGTACGTGACTATGGCTACACCTTC.

The chain links TRBV14 to TRBJ2-2; 7 bases map to TRBD2. The germline V gene has CDR1 SGHDN and CDR2 FVKESK. The CDR3 runs 18 residues. Trimming cost V 4 bases and J 0 bases; bases outside gene matches: 11. The DNA for the CDR3 is TGTGCCAGCAGCCGAAGAGGCGGGGCGGGGGCGAACACCGGGGAGCTGTTTTTT. It codes for CASSRRGGAGANTGELFF.

This clone has a single count. The chain employs TRBV27 and TRBJ2-3; D is undetermined. Trimming shortened V by 3 bases and J by 5 bases, and 15 bases separated the two germline ends. This CDR3 is 15 amino acids long. The germline gives CDR1 MNHEY, CDR2 SMNVEV (reference sequence). CDR3 in amino acids: CASSFRIPGQDTQYF. The DNA of the CDR3 is TGTGCCAGCAGTTTCAGAATCCCCGGTCAAGATACGCAGTATTTT.

This chain connects TRBV6-6 to TRBJ1-5; weak D call: TRBD1 (5 bases). CDR1 is MNHNY, CDR2 SVGAGI, per germline (reference sequence). The CDR3 is 14 amino acids. Trimming shortened V by 0 bases and J by 2 bases, and 5 bases separated the two germline ends. CDR3: CASSYSRGNQPQHF. The CDR3 region has the DNA TGTGCCAGCAGTTACTCCAGGGGCAATCAGCCCCAGCATTTT.

The chain employs TRBV2 and TRBJ2-3, with a tentative D call TRBD1 (5 bases). The CDR3 spans 14 residues. Germline CDR1 reads SNHLY; CDR2 reads FYNNEI. Trimming stripped 6 bases from V and 2 bases from J, with 12 bases between. As DNA, the CDR3 is TGTGCCAGCAGGGTGCTGGACAACACAGATACGCAGTATTTT. This translates into CASRVLDNTDTQYF.

The chain links TRBV9 to TRBJ2-1, with D uncertain. CDR3 length equals 14 residues. Germline V CDR1 and CDR2: SGDLS, YYNGEE. Trimming took off 0 bases at V and 3 bases at J, with 7 bases between the two ends. CDR3 sequence (DNA): TGTGCCAGCAGCGTAGTCCCGGACTACAATGAGCAGTTCTTC. This encodes CASSVVPDYNEQFF.

The chain uses TRBV5-6 and TRBJ1-4, with TRBD1 as a possible D gene (6 bases). The germline V gene encodes CDR1 SGHDT and CDR2 YYEEEE. This CDR3 is built from 15 residues. V dropped 3 bases and J dropped 8 bases, with 17 bases sitting between them. CDR3 coding DNA: TGTGCCAGCAGCTGGCTATCAGGGGACGGAGAAAAACTGTTTTTT. Protein: CASSWLSGDGEKLFF.

The chain is built from TRBV13 and TRBJ2-7; TRBD2 aligns across 9 bases. The ends lost 4 bases at V and 2 bases at J; junction bases unmatched: 9. This CDR3 has 16 residues. The germline CDR1 and CDR2 sequences are PRHDT and FYEKMQ (reference sequence). The CDR3 region has the DNA TGTGCCAGCAGCTCCCGCACGGCGGGGGGGACCTACGAGCAGTACTTC. Its translation is CASSSRTAGGTYEQYF.

The DNA of the CDR3 is TGTGCCAGCAGCAAAGTTTGCCGGGGCCCTGAGAACTCTGAAGCTTTCTTT. It translates to CASSKVCRGPENSEAFF. The chain uses TRBV21-1 and TRBJ1-1. TRBV21-1 is a pseudogene segment. This CDR3 has 17 residues.

The rearrangement joins TRBV11-2 to TRBJ1-4, with 8 bases aligning to TRBD1. The trim removed 1 base at V and 6 bases at J, leaving 7 bases unmatched. The CDR3 is made up of 16 amino acids. In germline, CDR1 is SGHAT, CDR2 FQNNGV. In nucleotides, the CDR3 is TGTGCCAGCAGCTTAGGGAGGACAGGGTTAGATGAAAAACTGTTTTTT. Translating gives CASSLGRTGLDEKLFF. Using reference TRBV11-2 and TRBJ1-4 for the parts outside the CDR3, the full variable domain is EAGVAQSPRYKIIEKRQSVAFWCNPISGHATLYWYQQILGQGPKLLIQFQNNGVVDDSQLPKDRFSAERLKGVDSTLKIQPAKLEDSAVYLCASSLGRTGLDEKLFFGSGTQLSVL.